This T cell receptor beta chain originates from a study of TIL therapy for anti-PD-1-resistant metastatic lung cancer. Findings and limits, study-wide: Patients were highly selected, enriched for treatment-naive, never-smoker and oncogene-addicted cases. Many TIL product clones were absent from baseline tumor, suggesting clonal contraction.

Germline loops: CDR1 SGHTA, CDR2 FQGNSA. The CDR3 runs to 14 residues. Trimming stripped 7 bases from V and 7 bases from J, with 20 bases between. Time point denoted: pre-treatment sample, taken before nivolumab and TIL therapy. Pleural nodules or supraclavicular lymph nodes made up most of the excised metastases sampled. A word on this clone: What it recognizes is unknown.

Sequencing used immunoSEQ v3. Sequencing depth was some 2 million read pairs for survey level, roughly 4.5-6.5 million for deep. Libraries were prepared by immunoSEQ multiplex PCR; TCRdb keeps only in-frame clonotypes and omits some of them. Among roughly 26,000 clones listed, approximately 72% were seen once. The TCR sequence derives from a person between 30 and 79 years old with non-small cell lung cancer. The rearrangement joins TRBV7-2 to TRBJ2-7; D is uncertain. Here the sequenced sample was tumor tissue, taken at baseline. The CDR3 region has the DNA TGTGCCAGCACCCCCCGGGTCCCACGCGAAGAGCAGTACTTC. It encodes CASTPRVPREEQYF.